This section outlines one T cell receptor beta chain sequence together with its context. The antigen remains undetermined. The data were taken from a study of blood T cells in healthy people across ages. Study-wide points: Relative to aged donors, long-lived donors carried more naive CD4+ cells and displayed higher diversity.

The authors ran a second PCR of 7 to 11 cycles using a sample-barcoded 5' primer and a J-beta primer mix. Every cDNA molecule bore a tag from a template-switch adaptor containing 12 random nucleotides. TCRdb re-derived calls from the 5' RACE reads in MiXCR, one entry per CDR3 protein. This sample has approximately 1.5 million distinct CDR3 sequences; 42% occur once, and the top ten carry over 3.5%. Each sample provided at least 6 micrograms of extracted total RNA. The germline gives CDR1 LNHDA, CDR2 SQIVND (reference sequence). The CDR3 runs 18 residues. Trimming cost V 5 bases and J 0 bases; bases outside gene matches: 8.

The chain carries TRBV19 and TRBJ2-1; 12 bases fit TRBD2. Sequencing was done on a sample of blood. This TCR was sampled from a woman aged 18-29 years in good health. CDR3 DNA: TGTGCCAGTAGTCCTCTGCTAGCGGGAGGGCCCTCCTACAATGAGCAGTTCTTC. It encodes CASSPLLAGGPSYNEQFF.